The rows below give T cell receptor beta chains drawn from one sample of a study of monozygotic twins with inflammatory bowel disease. TCRdb reprocessed the 5' RACE reads and stores each CDR3 protein as one record, lacking DNA. The record lists 420,000 or so distinct CDR3 sequences, of which the ten most abundant hold 2.4%. The sample taken for sequencing was blood. The receptors were sampled from a human donor with ulcerative colitis or Crohn's disease, or a healthy co-twin of an affected twin (not recorded which). Each CDR3 is given with its conserved first and last residue.

v_call	j_call	cdr3_aa
TRBV14	TRBJ1-1	CASSRLRDSMNTEAFF
TRBV12-3/TRBV12-4	TRBJ2-1	CASRTQGVVGNEQFF
TRBV30	TRBJ1-1	CAWGESNTEAFF
TRBV7-2	TRBJ2-3	CASSPGQRGGTDTQYF
TRBV27	TRBJ2-2	CASSLKNTGELFF
TRBV7-9	TRBJ1-6	CASSLEGGYNSPLHF
TRBV2	TRBJ2-7	CASRTGTGLYEQYF
TRBV18	TRBJ1-3	CASSPSLGQSSSGNTIYF
TRBV20-1	TRBJ1-2	CSASDINYGYTF
TRBV28	TRBJ1-6	CASSALDAGPNSPLHF
TRBV7-2	TRBJ2-5	CASSRRAQETQYF
TRBV2	TRBJ1-2	CASSEAGEGSYGYTF
TRBV7-2	TRBJ1-2	CASSLLWSDSTKGYTF
TRBV6-6	TRBJ1-2	CASSYGGRGYGYTF
TRBV7-9	TRBJ2-4	CASSSSQGLAKNIQYF
TRBV9	TRBJ2-5	CASSVGGWGETQYF
TRBV5-5	TRBJ1-1	CASSLEGQGYTEAFF
TRBV7-9	TRBJ2-7	CASSSISSGGLSYEQYF
TRBV20-1	TRBJ2-1	CRATSGGADNEQFF
TRBV27	TRBJ2-1	CASSLTAVNNEQFF
TRBV11-2	TRBJ1-1	CASSSPNGVEAFF
TRBV20-1	TRBJ1-1	CSARKGQFTEAFF
TRBV15	TRBJ2-3	CATSRDHGYPTSTDTQYF
TRBV6-5	TRBJ2-2	CASSYSGLAWTGELFF
TRBV5-1	TRBJ2-1	CASSLRGDRYNEQFF
TRBV29-1	TRBJ2-3	CSAPGDRGFLDTQYF
TRBV12-3/TRBV12-4	TRBJ2-5	CASSLAGGSETQYF
TRBV28	TRBJ1-3	CASSLTQGFPSGNTIYF
TRBV4-3	TRBJ1-4	CASSQAPGQHNEKLFF
TRBV10-3	TRBJ2-1	CAINRGGSDNEQFF
TRBV28	TRBJ2-7	CASSPGPAVDEQYF
TRBV27	TRBJ1-5	CASSTGGFSNQPQHF
TRBV6-1	TRBJ1-2	CASTRAHTNYGYTF
TRBV9	TRBJ1-5	CASSVDWDQPQHF
TRBV12-3/TRBV12-4	TRBJ1-2	CASSPSGSSGYTF
TRBV5-1	TRBJ2-3	CASSPGGHTDTQYF
TRBV11-2	TRBJ1-6	CASSSDLNSPLHF
TRBV7-9	TRBJ2-7	CASSLVVGGGYEQYF
TRBV20-1	TRBJ2-5	CSAPRTGVETQYF
TRBV19	TRBJ1-1	CASSIIGGSGTEAFF
TRBV20-1	TRBJ2-1	CSAPDWSGLYNEQFF
TRBV3-1	TRBJ1-2	CASSQSGTGAQDTF
TRBV28	TRBJ1-1	CASSLAKGLMNTEAFF
TRBV5-4	TRBJ2-5	CASSLDSFQETQYF
TRBV7-2	TRBJ2-2	CASSLVTRGSGTGELFF
TRBV4-1	TRBJ2-4	CASSQGRRDRAKNIQYF
TRBV11-2	TRBJ2-2	CASSLPRLGFSNTGELFF
TRBV20-1	TRBJ2-1	CSASVGNNEQFF
TRBV20-1	TRBJ2-7	CSARGLLQDVSYEQYF
TRBV6-1	TRBJ1-6	CASSAGPQPYNSPLHF
TRBV30	TRBJ2-7	CAWRQGAGEQYF
TRBV28	TRBJ1-5	CASSVDRGAQPQHF
TRBV5-1	TRBJ2-5	CASSFSGQETQYF
TRBV6-1	TRBJ1-3	CASRNGGGGNTIYF
TRBV7-9	TRBJ1-2	CASSLSRDSIHYGYTF
TRBV7-2	TRBJ1-3	CASSFQGTSGNTIYF